Following are 26 T cell receptor beta chains from one sample sequenced in a study of cytomegalovirus exposure and HLA in healthy donors. Both 60 Vbeta primers and 13 Jbeta primers went into the PCR. Using immunoSEQ multiplex PCR, the repertoire was profiled, and TCRdb retains in-frame clones only, with some absent. The table includes roughly 120,000 clones, 70% to 85% detected once. The material sequenced was PBMCs. The receptors come from a man in his forties or fifties in good health and CMV-seropositive.

The V call is TRBV6-1, the J call TRBJ1-5; D remains unclear. This CDR3 is built from 15 residues. The V end lost 4 bases, the J end lost 0 bases, and 10 bases lay between the germline ends. CDR1 MNHNS and CDR2 SASEGT come from the germline V gene. The CDR3 spells CASSVSADSNQPQHF. The DNA for the CDR3 is TGTGCCAGCAGTGTAAGTGCAGATAGCAATCAGCCCCAGCATTTT.

This clone turned up a few times. The rearrangement joins TRBV7-9 to TRBJ1-1; D unclear. V gave up 2 bases and J gave up 0 bases, with 10 bases separating them. Germline V gene sequence: CDR1 SEHNR, CDR2 FQNEAQ (reference sequence). The CDR3 runs to 15 residues. DNA for the CDR3: TGTGCCAGCAGCTTACTCTCAGTCTTGAACACTGAAGCTTTCTTT. Translated, it gives CASSLLSVLNTEAFF.

In DNA form, the CDR3 reads TGTGCCAGCAGTTGGGACAGCTACGAGCAGTACTTC. Protein sequence: CASSWDSYEQYF. The genes are TRBV6-5 and TRBJ2-7, with 7 nucleotides matching TRBD1. J was trimmed by 3 bases and V by 4 bases; bases with no gene match: 0. Germline CDR1 MNHEY, CDR2 SVGAGI. This CDR3 spans 12 amino acids.

The J gene is TRBJ1-2, the V gene TRBV5-1; TRBD1 matches 7 bases. V lost 0 bases and J lost 1; bases outside the gene matches: 0. The germline gives CDR1 SGHRS, CDR2 YFSETQ. This CDR3 has 14 residues. The CDR3 reads CASSLGDSNYGYTF. CDR3 coding DNA: TGCGCCAGCAGCTTGGGGGACAGTAACTATGGCTACACCTTC.

This clone was detected only a few times. The chain recombines TRBV5-6 with TRBJ2-2; D is uncertain. The length of the CDR3 is 14 residues. Trimming cost V 0 bases and J 1 base, with 4 bases left between them. CDR1 is SGHDT and CDR2 is YYEEEE in the germline V gene. Here the CDR3 DNA reads TGTGCCAGCAGCTTGGGGCAGAACACCGGGGAGCTGTTTTTT. Its protein product is CASSLGQNTGELFF.

J is TRBJ2-1 and V is TRBV7-8, with TRBD2 identical over 9 bases. The CDR3 covers 16 residues. The J segment lost 6 bases and the V segment lost 2 bases, leaving 8 bases of the junction unmatched. From germline, CDR1 is SGHVS and CDR2 FQNEAQ. CDR3: CASSLNAGTSFNEQFF. As DNA, the CDR3 is TGTGCCAGCAGCTTAAACGCCGGGACTAGCTTCAATGAGCAGTTCTTC.

The V and J genes are TRBV5-1 and TRBJ1-6, with a possible D match to TRBD1 (5 bases). Germline CDR1 and CDR2: SGHRS and YFSETQ. Deletions cut 3 bases from V and 6 bases from J, with 16 bases between. This CDR3 has 16 residues. This chain's CDR3 is CASSYGTPTSNSPLHF. The CDR3 coding sequence is TGCGCCAGCAGCTACGGGACTCCGACCAGTAATTCACCCCTCCACTTT.

V and J are TRBV7-3 and TRBJ2-4; weak D call: TRBD1 (5 bases). CDR1 and CDR2 from the germline V gene are SGHTA and FQGTGA. There are 20 residues in the CDR3. Trimming pared 2 bases from V and 0 bases from J, leaving 23 bases between. The DNA for the CDR3 is TGTGCCAGCAGCTTAGAGCGCCGCCAGGGTCGTATACTAGCCAAAAACATTCAGTACTTC. Translating it yields CASSLERRQGRILAKNIQYF.

This sequence joins TRBV6-1 and TRBJ2-3; 10 bases fit TRBD2. V dropped 8 bases and J dropped 6; count of bases not matched to a gene: 8. Germline V gene lookup returns CDR1 MNHNS and CDR2 SASEGT. The CDR3 totals 14 residues. The CDR3 loop reads CASSQRGGSDTQYF. In DNA form, the CDR3 reads TGTGCCAGCTCCCAGCGGGGGGGCAGTGATACGCAGTATTTT.

The gene calls are TRBV19 and TRBJ1-1; 7 bases agree with TRBD1. J gave up 4 bases and V 4 bases, and 9 bases lay outside the gene matches. The CDR3 runs to 15 residues. Germline V gene sequence: CDR1 LNHDA, CDR2 SQIVND (reference sequence). CDR3 bases: TGTGCCAGTAGTAACCTAGGACAGGATTCCACTGAAGCTTTCTTT. Its translation is CASSNLGQDSTEAFF.

The chain carries TRBV7-2 and TRBJ2-1; D remains unclear. The CDR3 runs 13 residues. In germline, CDR1 is SGHTA, CDR2 FQGNSA. The V end was cut by 4 bases, the J end by 5 bases, with 9 bases between. The CDR3: CASSSTRHNEQFF. The CDR3 region has the DNA TGTGCCAGCAGCTCGACAAGACACAATGAGCAGTTCTTC.

V gene TRBV5-1 combines with J gene TRBJ2-3; 9 bases match TRBD2. CDR3 length equals 16 residues. V dropped 1 base and J dropped 5; count of bases not matched to a gene: 8. Germline assignment: CDR1 SGHRS and CDR2 YFSETQ. The CDR3 protein is CASSLFGGGAIDTQYF. The CDR3 DNA is TGCGCCAGCAGCTTGTTTGGCGGGGGGGCCATAGATACGCAGTATTTT.

V is TRBV7-2 and J is TRBJ2-1; 8 bases match TRBD2. This CDR3 comprises 14 residues. CDR1 and CDR2 (germline): SGHTA, FQGNSA. V shed 10 bases and J 8 bases; nucleotides not matched to a gene: 13. CDR3 nucleotide sequence: TGTGCCACCCGAGCCGGGACTAGTTTAGATGAGCAGTTCTTC. It specifies CATRAGTSLDEQFF.

V usage is TRBV6-1 and J usage is TRBJ1-2, with D tentatively TRBD1 (6 bases). Per germline, CDR1 MNHNS and CDR2 SASEGT. V dropped 3 bases and J dropped 4 bases, with 12 bases sitting between them. The CDR3 runs to 14 residues. CDR3 in amino acids: CASSDLTGTYGYTF. The CDR3 coding sequence is TGTGCCAGCAGTGATCTTACAGGGACCTATGGCTACACCTTC.

The chain couples TRBV5-1 to TRBJ2-1; D is uncertain. Germline V gene lookup returns CDR1 SGHRS and CDR2 YFSETQ. V was pared by 6 bases and J by 8 bases, with 18 bases between. CDR3 length equals 14 residues. CDR3 protein: CASKREAVGDEQFF. CDR3 DNA: TGCGCCAGCAAGAGAGAGGCGGTCGGCGATGAGCAGTTCTTC.

This clone was seen just once. V and J are TRBV7-6 and TRBJ1-1; D perhaps matches TRBD1 (5 bases). Germline assignment: CDR1 SGHVS and CDR2 FNYEAQ. The CDR3 is made up of 16 amino acids. V shed 0 bases and J shed 4 bases, with 15 bases lying between them. CDR3 residues: CASSLASGGAGTEAFF. CDR3 DNA sequence: TGTGCCAGCAGCTTAGCGTCCGGGGGAGCGGGCACTGAAGCTTTCTTT.

The V gene is TRBV5-4, the J gene TRBJ2-3, with TRBD1 as a possible D gene (6 bases). Trimming cost V 4 bases and J 0 bases, with 15 bases left between them. This CDR3 has 16 residues. Germline V lookup: CDR1 SGHNT, CDR2 YYREEE (reference sequence). CDR3 region: CASSGPGADSTDTQYF. The DNA for the CDR3 is TGTGCCAGCAGCGGCCCAGGGGCCGATAGCACAGATACGCAGTATTTT.

This clone occurred a few times. V and J are TRBV4-3 and TRBJ1-2; TRBD1 aligns across 9 bases. The CDR3 is made up of 16 amino acids. V dropped 0 bases and J dropped 4; count of bases not matched to a gene: 6. The germline V gene has CDR1 LGHNA and CDR2 YSLEER. In DNA, the CDR3 is TGCGCCAGCAGCCAAGATCACAGGGGGCCAGGCTATGGCTACACCTTC. Protein product: CASSQDHRGPGYGYTF.

To note about this clone: Other DNA variants within this sample encode the same CDR3. The chain recombines TRBV27 with TRBJ1-2; TRBD1 matches 9 bases. After removal of 5 bases from V and 2 bases from J, the junction contained 3 bases not matched to a gene. The CDR3 contains 14 residues. CDR1 and CDR2 from the germline V gene are MNHEY and SMNVEV (reference sequence). The chain's CDR3 is CASSPGQGNYGYTF. The CDR3 nucleotides read TGTGCCAGCAGTCCGGGACAGGGCAACTATGGCTACACCTTC.

The chain links TRBV5-1 to TRBJ2-5, with TRBD1 matching 8 bases. V dropped 4 bases and J dropped 1; count of bases not matched to a gene: 6. This CDR3 contains 15 residues. Looked up from germline, CDR1 is SGHRS and CDR2 is YFSETQ. In DNA form, the CDR3 reads TGCGCCAGCAGCCCGGACAGGGTACCCCAAGAGACCCAGTACTTC. Amino acids: CASSPDRVPQETQYF.

The rearrangement joins TRBV19 to TRBJ1-6, with D maybe TRBD1 (5 bases). V dropped 3 bases and J dropped 10 bases, with 13 bases sitting between them. The CDR3 has 14 amino acids. The germline gives CDR1 LNHDA, CDR2 SQIVND (reference sequence). The CDR3 spells CASSIGQGGSPLHF. CDR3 bases: TGTGCCAGTAGTATCGGCCAGGGTGGCTCACCCCTCCACTTT.

This chain links TRBV7-8 with TRBJ1-2, with 7 bases that match TRBD1. Per germline, CDR1 SGHVS and CDR2 FQNEAQ. The V segment lost 5 bases and the J segment 3 bases; nucleotides outside the gene matches: 9. The CDR3 loop spans 15 amino acids. In DNA, the CDR3 is TGTGCCAGCAGCCCGAGCCCTGGGACAGACTATGGCTACACCTTC. Encoded protein: CASSPSPGTDYGYTF.

To note about this clone: The identical CDR3 is also encoded by other nucleotide sequences in the sample. The chain has TRBV6-5 and TRBJ2-7, with 8 bases lining up with TRBD1. Germline V gene lookup returns CDR1 MNHEY and CDR2 SVGAGI. With V trimmed by 6 bases and J by 2 bases, 9 bases remained unmatched. CDR3 length equals 15 residues. For the CDR3, the DNA is TGTGCCAGCAGAGATACAGGGGGAGGACCCTACGAGCAGTACTTC. This sequence encodes CASRDTGGGPYEQYF.

The chain combines TRBV27 with TRBJ2-7; the match to TRBD1 covers 8 bases. Losses at the gene ends were 5 bases for V and 3 bases for J; bases not matched to a gene: 3. This CDR3 is 13 amino acids long. Germline V lookup: CDR1 MNHEY, CDR2 SMNVEV (reference sequence). The CDR3 sequence: CASSRQGSYEQYF. CDR3 coding DNA: TGTGCCAGCAGTCGACAGGGGAGCTACGAGCAGTACTTC.

The chain combines TRBV5-1 with TRBJ1-6; D is uncertain. CDR1 and CDR2 (germline): SGHRS, YFSETQ. The CDR3 extends over 14 amino acids. Trimming cost V 4 bases and J 5 bases, with 10 bases left between them. The CDR3 coding sequence is TGCGCCAGCAGCGGAGGGCCTGATAATTCACCCCTCCACTTT. As protein: CASSGGPDNSPLHF.

The rearrangement uses TRBV5-4 and TRBJ1-2; TRBD1 might be the D (5 bases). V was pared by 0 bases and J by 8 bases, with 17 bases between. Germline CDR1 and CDR2: SGHNT and YYREEE (reference sequence). The CDR3 has 15 residues. In nucleotides, the CDR3 is TGTGCCAGCAGCTTGGCCGGGGGTGGTCTCGGGGGCTACACCTTC. Its protein is CASSLAGGGLGGYTF. Full variable domain (missing parts from reference TRBV5-4 and TRBJ1-2): ETGVTQSPTHLIKTRGQQVTLRCSSQSGHNTVSWYQQALGQGPQFIFQYYREEENGRGNFPPRFSGLQFPNYSSELNVNALELDDSALYLCASSLAGGGLGGYTFGSGTRLTVV.